One sample yielded the 21 T cell receptor beta chains listed below, sequenced in a study of tissue T cells after allogeneic stem cell transplantation. Sequencing used immunoSEQ multiplex PCR; TCRdb keeps in-frame clones, though not all of them. In the table there are fewer than 3,500 clones, around 50% of which are singletons. Time point reported: mouse harvest day 14 after allogeneic transplant. The graft held 10^6 splenic CD5+ T cells and 10^7 T-cell-depleted bone marrow cells. Sequencing input: gut tissue. Receptor source: a female BALB/c mouse given C57BL/6 T cells with graft-versus-host disease after an allogeneic hematopoietic cell transplant.

Within the sample, this clone is medium-sized. Gene names are the mouse ones. The read ends 1 residue before the CDR3 terminus; that terminus is restored from the germline J gene. The chain has TRBV13-2 and TRBJ2-7; D perhaps matches TRBD2 (6 bases). The CDR3 is made up of 13 amino acids. Between the trimmed V and J ends, which lost 2 bases and 4 bases, there was a span of 10 bases. CDR1 is NNHNN and CDR2 is SYGAGS in the germline V gene (reference sequence). The sequenced CDR3 bases are TGTGCCAGCGGTGAGCGGGGACTTTATGAACAGTAC. Translated, it gives CASGERGLYEQY. The entire CDR3 reads CASGERGLYEQYF.

Concerning this clone itself: Genes and germline come from the mouse. The read is 1 residue too short to cover the CDR3 end, so that end is filled in from the germline J gene. This chain connects TRBV16 to TRBJ2-3; D remains unclear. The V end was cut by 5 bases, the J end by 1 base, with 4 bases between. Germline V gives CDR1 SGHSA, CDR2 FRNQAP. This CDR3 region has 12 residues. The covered CDR3 bases are TGTGCAAGCAGCCCAGGTGCAGAAACGCTGTAT. It translates to CASSPGAETLY. The CDR3 reads in full as CASSPGAETLYF.

In the case of this clone: The gene symbols are mouse symbols. The sequenced fragment ends 1 residue before the CDR3 boundary, so the rest is inferred from the germline J gene. This sequence joins TRBV15 and TRBJ2-7, with a tentative D call TRBD2 (6 bases). The CDR3 is made up of 13 amino acids. Trimming removed 6 bases at V and 4 bases at J, with 13 bases between. Germline CDR1 and CDR2: SGHND and FRSKSL. The covered CDR3 bases are TGTGCCAGCAGCGACGGGACTTTTTATGAACAGTAC. Translating it yields CASSDGTFYEQY. The full CDR3 is CASSDGTFYEQYF.

By proportion, this clone is large. Genes and germline are mouse. The read stops 1 residue short of the end of the CDR3; the missing end is completed from the germline J gene. The gene calls are TRBV3 and TRBJ2-7; D unclear. V lost 8 bases to trimming and J lost 4 bases, with 9 bases between them. The germline V gene has CDR1 SNHLY and CDR2 FYNGKV (reference sequence). CDR3 size: 11 residues. The part of the CDR3 DNA that was read is TGTGCCAGCTCCGGCAGTTATGAACAGTAC. Amino acid sequence: CASSGSYEQY. The whole CDR3 sequence is CASSGSYEQYF.

Notes on this clone: All gene names here are mouse names. The CDR3 end falls 1 residue outside the read, so it is completed with the germline J gene. The V gene is TRBV13-2, the J gene TRBJ1-1; D not resolved. Per germline, CDR1 NNHNN and CDR2 SYGAGS (reference sequence). Trimming took 0 bases from V and 8 from J, leaving 5 bases between them. The CDR3 loop spans 11 amino acids. The CDR3 loop reads CASGDAGEVFF. Partial CDR3 DNA: TGTGCCAGCGGTGATGCAGGCGAAGTCTTC.

Comments on this clone: The gene symbols are mouse symbols. The read halts 1 residue ahead of the CDR3 end, with the missing end drawn from the germline J gene. The rearrangement links TRBV24 to TRBJ1-3, with a tentative D call TRBD1 (6 bases). The germline V gene has CDR1 KGHTA and CDR2 FRNEEI. The CDR3 totals 15 residues. Trimming shortened V by 2 bases and J by 2 bases, and 10 bases separated the two germline ends. The CDR3 is CASSLGGAPGNTLYF. The CDR3 bases that were read are TGTGCCAGCAGTCTGGGGGGGGCGCCTGGAAATACGCTCTAT.

Regarding this clone: The gene symbols are mouse symbols. The read ends 1 residue early relative to the CDR3; the germline J gene fills the gap. The V gene is TRBV26, the J gene TRBJ1-1, with 8 nucleotides matching TRBD1. CDR1 and CDR2 from the germline V gene are KGHPV and FQNQEV (reference sequence). The CDR3 has 15 amino acids. V dropped 6 bases and J dropped 1; count of bases not matched to a gene: 7. Here the CDR3 reads CASSRVQGANTEVFF. Partial CDR3 DNA: TGTGCCAGCAGCCGAGTGCAGGGGGCGAACACAGAAGTCTTC.

A word on this clone: Mouse names are used for the genes. Read sequence stops 1 residue before the CDR3 end, and the germline J gene provides the missing end. V and J are TRBV26 and TRBJ2-3; 7 nucleotides align to TRBD1. The CDR3 has 15 amino acids. Germline values: CDR1 KGHPV, CDR2 FQNQEV (reference sequence). Trimming took 4 bases from V and 0 from J; bases not matched to a gene: 4. The CDR3 sequence: CASSPGTDSAETLYF. The CDR3 bases that were read are TGTGCCAGCAGTCCCGGGACAGATAGTGCAGAAACGCTGTAT.

This clone was found a few times. These gene names are mouse names. The CDR3 extends 1 residue past the end of the read, so its final part is completed from the germline J gene. This sequence joins TRBV23 and TRBJ2-3; TRBD2 is the table's D call, not checked against the DNA. The CDR3 covers 15 residues. In germline, CDR1 is KGHTA, CDR2 FQNQQP. This CDR3 is CSSSPLGGVAETLYF. The CDR3 bases that were read are TGCTCCAGCAGCCCTCTGGGGGGGGTTGCAGAAACGCTGTAT.

As concerns this clone: Mouse gene names apply. The observed sequence ends 1 residue before the CDR3 terminus, with the missing tail filled in from the germline J gene. The chain links TRBV12-1 to TRBJ2-7; 11 bases are a match to TRBD2. Per the germline V gene, CDR1 is SGHSN and CDR2 is HYEKVE. The CDR3 has 13 residues. V shed 3 bases, J shed 7 bases, and the junction held 4 bases outside the gene matches. The CDR3 bases that were read are TGTGCCAGCTCTACTGGGGGGGCGGGGGAACAGTAC. Residues: CASSTGGAGEQY. The whole CDR3 sequence is CASSTGGAGEQYF.

This clone rates as hyperexpanded (1% or more). Genes here carry mouse names. CDR3 bases read: TGTGCCAGCTCGGGACTGGGAGGTGAACAGTAC. It codes for CASSGLGGEQY. The full-length CDR3 reads as CASSGLGGEQYF. The gene calls are TRBV12-1 and TRBJ2-7; 9 bases line up with TRBD2. The CDR3 goes on 1 residue after the read ends, and that part is filled in from the germline J gene. The CDR3 consists of 12 residues. CDR1 and CDR2 (germline): SGHSN, HYEKVE. V lost 4 bases and J lost 6; bases outside the gene matches: 3.

Only a few counts were recorded for this clone. All gene names here are mouse names. The read stops 1 residue short of the end of the CDR3; the missing end is completed from the germline J gene. The gene calls are TRBV13-3 and TRBJ2-1, with TRBD1 matching 7 bases. CDR3 length equals 11 residues. V lost 10 bases to trimming and J lost 3 bases; unmatched junction nucleotides: 1. Germline V gene data show CDR1 as NNHDY and CDR2 as SYVADS. This CDR3 reads CAWDSYAEQFF. The covered CDR3 bases are TGTGCCTGGGACAGCTATGCTGAGCAGTTC.

As concerns this clone: All gene names here are mouse names. The DNA read from the CDR3 is TGTGCCAGCAGCCCCACGGGCCAAGACACCCAGTAC. Residues: CASSPTGQDTQY. The CDR3, in full, reads CASSPTGQDTQYF. This sequence joins TRBV3 and TRBJ2-5; D remains ambiguous. Read coverage stops 1 residue before the CDR3 terminus; the germline J gene supplies the remainder. Trimming cost V 5 bases and J 2 bases, with 8 bases left between them. The CDR3 is 13 residues long. Germline CDR1 SNHLY, CDR2 FYNGKV (reference sequence).

On this clone: The germline and genes are mouse ones. The CDR3 protein is CASSLENTGQLYF. CDR3 bases read: TGTGCCAGCAGTTTGGAAAACACCGGGCAGCTCTAC. V gene TRBV15 combines with J gene TRBJ2-2, with D unclear. The read falls 1 residue short of the CDR3 end, and the missing part is taken from the germline J gene. This CDR3 region has 13 residues. V lost 3 bases and J lost 1, with 3 bases in between. Germline CDR1 and CDR2: SGHND and FRSKSL.

The sample holds one count of this clone. These gene names are mouse names. The CDR3 end is not reached by the read, which stops 1 residue before it; the germline J gene fills it in. V gene TRBV26 combines with J gene TRBJ2-1, with 10 bases identical to TRBD2. Unmatched junction bases numbered 2, after V lost 3 bases and J lost 6 bases. This CDR3 comprises 14 residues. Germline V CDR1 and CDR2: KGHPV, FQNQEV (reference sequence). CDR3 amino acids: CASSLDWGVAEQFF. The sequenced part of the CDR3 DNA is TGTGCCAGCAGTCTTGACTGGGGGGTTGCTGAGCAGTTC.

In its sample, this clone was seen a few times. Any gene name here is a mouse gene name. The observed sequence ends 1 residue before the CDR3 terminus, with the missing tail filled in from the germline J gene. The J gene is TRBJ2-3, the V gene TRBV12-1; TRBD2 aligns across 10 bases. The germline V gene has CDR1 SGHSN and CDR2 HYEKVE. CDR3 size: 15 residues. V was pared by 2 bases and J by 1 base, with 2 bases of the junction left unmatched. The CDR3 bases that were read are TGTGCCAGCTCTCCCGACTGGGGGGGTGCAGAAACGCTGTAT. Translated: CASSPDWGGAETLY. In full, the CDR3 is CASSPDWGGAETLYF. Filled out from reference TRBV12-1 and TRBJ2-3, the complete variable domain reads DSGVVQSPRHIIKEKGGRSVLTCIPISGHSNVVWYQQTLGKELKFLIQHYEKVERDKGFLPSRFSVQQFDDYHSEMNMSALELEDSAMYFCASSPDWGGAETLYFGSGTRLTVL.

As regards this clone: The genes and germline here are from mouse. Read data end 1 residue before the CDR3 end; the end is taken from the germline J gene. The chain is built from TRBV13-2 and TRBJ2-5, with 7 bases lining up with TRBD2. This CDR3 spans 15 amino acids. Germline V gene sequence: CDR1 NNHNN, CDR2 SYGAGS (reference sequence). Unmatched junction bases numbered 4, after V lost 3 bases and J lost 0 bases. The covered CDR3 bases are TGTGCCAGCGGTGCTCGACTGGGTAACCAAGACACCCAGTAC. This gives the protein CASGARLGNQDTQY. From start to end, the CDR3 is CASGARLGNQDTQYF.

In regard to this clone: Gene names and germline refer to mouse. The read ends 1 residue early relative to the CDR3; the germline J gene fills the gap. This sequence joins TRBV31 and TRBJ2-2; 8 bases agree with TRBD2. Trimming removed 0 bases from V and 6 bases from J; junction bases left unmatched: 6. Germline loops: CDR1 GKSSPN, CDR2 SITVG. The CDR3 length is 15 residues. CDR3 sequence reads: CAWSLGGGGPGQLYF. The sequenced CDR3 bases are TGTGCCTGGAGTCTGGGGGGGGGCGGCCCCGGGCAGCTCTAC. The full variable domain, rest sourced from reference TRBV31 and TRBJ2-2, is AQTIHQWPVAEIKAVGSPLSLGCTIKGKSSPNLYWYWQATGGTLQQLFYSITVGQVESVVQLNLSASRPKDDQFILSTEKLLLSHSGFYLCAWSLGGGGPGQLYFGEGSKLTVL.

For this clone: Gene names denote mouse genes. Read sequence stops 1 residue before the CDR3 end, and the germline J gene provides the missing end. The chain is built from TRBV13-2 and TRBJ2-1; tentative D call: TRBD1 (6 bases). Trimming took 0 bases from V and 7 from J, leaving 8 bases between them. The germline V gene encodes CDR1 NNHNN and CDR2 SYGAGS (reference sequence). CDR3 length: 13 residues. Incomplete CDR3 DNA: TGTGCCAGCGGTGATGCAGGGACAGCTGAGCAGTTC. Its translation is CASGDAGTAEQF. The whole CDR3 region reads CASGDAGTAEQFF.

This clone was counted between two and nine times. Gene names are the mouse ones. The CDR3 extends 1 residue past the end of the read, so its final part is completed from the germline J gene. The chain employs TRBV17 and TRBJ2-7; 9 nucleotides align to TRBD2. The V gene end was trimmed by 5 bases and the J gene end by 0 bases; junction bases not matched to a gene: 5. The CDR3 is 15 amino acids. CDR1 and CDR2 from the germline V gene are MNHDT and YYDKIL. The CDR3 bases that were read are TGTGCTAGCAGTCGGACTGGGGACAGCTCCTATGAACAGTAC. Its protein is CASSRTGDSSYEQY. Given in full, the CDR3 is CASSRTGDSSYEQYF.

To note about this clone: The gene names here belong to mouse. The CDR3 is cut off 1 residue early in the read; its end comes from the germline J gene. The chain employs TRBV13-3 and TRBJ2-7, with 12 bases identical to TRBD2. Germline lookup yields CDR1 NNHDY and CDR2 SYVADS. The V gene end was trimmed by 1 base and the J gene end by 6 bases; junction bases not matched to a gene: 5. The CDR3 is made up of 15 amino acids. The part of the CDR3 DNA that was read is TGTGCCAGCAGTGATAGGGGGACTGGGGGGAGTGAACAGTAC. Translating gives CASSDRGTGGSEQY. The whole CDR3 reads CASSDRGTGGSEQYF.